This paragraph covers one T cell receptor (beta chain) sequence. Its antigen is as yet unknown. Assay: immunoSEQ multiplex PCR; the TCRdb copy retains only in-frame clones and omits some. Among about 2,100,000 clones, roughly 91% were seen once, and the ten largest hold over 1.5%. The data were taken from a study of shared clonotypes between healthy human individuals. Findings and caveats of the study: In the sorted subsets, rarefaction showed sequencing was incomplete despite large depth.

CD45RO-negative CD8 cells positively selected for CCR7 made up the naive population, which excluded terminally differentiated effector memory CD45RA+ cells. The CDR3 totals 14 residues. Germline V gene sequence: CDR1 MNHEY, CDR2 SVGAGI. V gave up 0 bases and J gave up 14 bases, with 14 bases separating them. V gene TRBV6-5 combines with J gene TRBJ1-6, with a tentative D call TRBD1 (5 bases). This receptor was obtained from a man between 18 and 29 years old in good health. Some clones in this sample may be carry-over from other donors' samples. The source material was naive CD8+ T cells from PBMCs. CDR3 in DNA: TGTGCCAGCAGTTACTCGTTAACAGGACGGGCCCTCCACTTT. Its protein is CASSYSLTGRALHF.